The 18 T cell receptor beta chains given below trace back to one sample, sequenced in a study of cytomegalovirus exposure and HLA in healthy donors. Use of 60 Vbeta and 13 Jbeta primers characterized the PCR. The protocol was immunoSEQ multiplex PCR, while the TCRdb copy is restricted to in-frame clones and leaves out a portion. The sample table includes roughly 140,000 clones. The sequencing sample was made of PBMCs. These receptors were collected from a man aged 40-50 years in good health and CMV-seronegative.

This chain links TRBV7-9 with TRBJ1-4, with 7 bases lining up with TRBD1. In germline, CDR1 is SEHNR, CDR2 FQNEAQ (reference sequence). With V trimmed by 2 bases and J by 7 bases, 10 bases remained unmatched. The length of the CDR3 is 16 residues. CDR3 coding DNA: TGTGCCAGCAGCTTATTACAGGGGTATGAGCTTGAAAAACTGTTTTTT. Protein sequence: CASSLLQGYELEKLFF. Full variable domain (missing parts from reference TRBV7-9 and TRBJ1-4): DTGVSQNPRHKITKRGQNVTFRCDPISEHNRLYWYRQTLGQGPEFLTYFQNEAQLEKSRLLSDRFSAERPKGSFSTLEIQRTEQGDSAMYLCASSLLQGYELEKLFFGSGTQLSVL.

This rearrangement joins TRBV7-2 to TRBJ1-2, with D tentatively TRBD1 (6 bases). This CDR3 has 17 residues. The V gene lost 3 bases and the J gene lost 3 bases, with 20 bases spanning the gap. CDR1 SGHTA and CDR2 FQGNSA come from the germline V gene. The CDR3 protein is CASSFDSQQGGYYGYTF. The CDR3, as DNA: TGTGCCAGCAGCTTTGACTCACAACAGGGAGGGTACTATGGCTACACCTTC.

The rearrangement links TRBV28 to TRBJ1-4; the D is unclear. Germline V gene lookup returns CDR1 MDHEN and CDR2 SYDVKM. Trimming took off 6 bases at V and 2 bases at J, with 7 bases between the two ends. CDR3 length: 13 amino acids. CDR3 bases: TGTGCCAGCAGAACCGGGACTAATGAAAAACTGTTTTTT. Translated, it gives CASRTGTNEKLFF. The whole variable domain, filled in from reference TRBV28 and TRBJ1-4, reads DVKVTQSSRYLVKRTGEKVFLECVQDMDHENMFWYRQDPGLGLRLIYFSYDVKMKEKGDIPEGYSVSREKKERFSLILESASTNQTSMYLCASRTGTNEKLFFGSGTQLSVL.

The chain uses TRBV14 and TRBJ1-2; 7 bases are a match to TRBD1. J gave up 8 bases and V 4 bases, and 10 bases lay outside the gene matches. This CDR3 contains 14 residues. CDR1 is SGHDN and CDR2 is FVKESK in the germline V gene. The CDR3, as DNA: TGTGCCAGCAGCCCCGGAACAGGGACAGAGGGCTACACCTTC. As protein: CASSPGTGTEGYTF. The full variable domain, its missing parts supplied by reference TRBV14 and TRBJ1-2, is EAGVTQFPSHSVIEKGQTVTLRCDPISGHDNLYWYRRVMGKEIKFLLHFVKESKQDESGMPNNRFLAERTGGTYSTLKVQPAELEDSGVYFCASSPGTGTEGYTFGSGTRLTVV.

The gene calls are TRBV28 and TRBJ2-4; D is unresolved. The CDR3 runs to 12 residues. The germline V and J ends were trimmed by 8 bases and 8 bases, with 13 bases remaining between them. From germline, CDR1 is MDHEN and CDR2 SYDVKM. The chain's CDR3 is CASEDTTDIQYF. In DNA form, the CDR3 reads TGTGCCAGCGAGGATACGACTGACATTCAGTACTTC.

The chain recombines TRBV19 with TRBJ2-7; 11 bases line up with TRBD1. The length of the CDR3 is 14 residues. Trimming at V came to 4 bases and at J to 7 bases, leaving 6 bases not matched to a gene. Germline CDR1 and CDR2: LNHDA and SQIVND (reference sequence). CDR3 in amino acids: CASSRGQGAREQYF. The CDR3 DNA reads as TGTGCCAGTAGTAGAGGACAGGGGGCGCGTGAGCAGTACTTC.

This sequence joins TRBV13 and TRBJ1-2; D is unclear. V lost 0 bases and J lost 5, with 19 bases in between. CDR3 length equals 17 residues. Germline CDR1 PRHDT, CDR2 FYEKMQ (reference sequence). The CDR3, as DNA: TGTGCCAGCAGCTTAGGCATGGGTTCAGGATCTCTTTATGGCTACACCTTC. It yields the protein CASSLGMGSGSLYGYTF. The whole variable domain, filled in from reference TRBV13 and TRBJ1-2, reads AAGVIQSPRHLIKEKRETATLKCYPIPRHDTVYWYQQGPGQDPQFLISFYEKMQSDKGSIPDRFSAQQFSDYHSELNMSSLELGDSALYFCASSLGMGSGSLYGYTFGSGTRLTVV.

V and J are TRBV7-2 and TRBJ2-3; no clear D gene. The CDR3 runs 15 residues. From germline, CDR1 is SGHTA and CDR2 FQGNSA. The V gene lost 3 bases and the J gene lost 0 bases, with 10 bases spanning the gap. The CDR3 is CASSLNSPSTDTQYF. As DNA, the CDR3 is TGTGCCAGCAGCTTGAACAGTCCTAGCACAGATACGCAGTATTTT.

The chain employs TRBV18 and TRBJ1-5; D is uncertain. The CDR3 is 12 amino acids. V was pared by 4 bases and J by 4 bases, with 5 bases between. CDR1 is KGHSH, CDR2 LQKENI, per germline. This CDR3 reads CASSHPNQPQHF. CDR3 DNA sequence: TGTGCCAGCTCACATCCTAATCAGCCCCAGCATTTT.

This chain connects TRBV15 to TRBJ2-1; D gene unclear. CDR3 length: 14 residues. V lost 0 bases and J 2 bases, leaving 5 bases between the germline ends. Germline lookup yields CDR1 LNHNV and CDR2 YYDKDF (reference sequence). The CDR3 loop reads CATSRDPAYNEQFF. The CDR3 DNA follows: TGTGCCACCAGCAGAGATCCCGCCTACAATGAGCAGTTCTTC.

The chain is built from TRBV28 and TRBJ1-2; tentative D call: TRBD1 (6 bases). Trimming stripped 10 bases from V and 2 bases from J, with 14 bases between. Looked up from germline, CDR1 is MDHEN and CDR2 is SYDVKM. The CDR3 contains 13 residues. The CDR3 sequence is CATEFRGNYGYTF. CDR3 nucleotides: TGTGCCACTGAATTCAGGGGAAACTATGGCTACACCTTC.

The V call is TRBV5-1, the J call TRBJ1-6; D ambiguous. This CDR3 contains 15 residues. The V gene lost 4 bases and the J gene lost 6 bases, with 14 bases spanning the gap. Germline V CDR1 and CDR2: SGHRS, YFSETQ. Here the CDR3 DNA reads TGCGCCAGCAGCCTTGATGGGCCCCCTAATTCACCCCTCCACTTT. This encodes CASSLDGPPNSPLHF.

This rearrangement joins TRBV7-9 to TRBJ1-2; 7 positions match TRBD1. The CDR3 covers 15 residues. J was trimmed by 2 bases and V by 3 bases; bases with no gene match: 6. The V gene's germline CDR1 is SEHNR and CDR2 FQNEAQ (reference sequence). The CDR3 sequence is CASSFTRDSNYGYTF. The DNA for the CDR3 is TGTGCCAGCAGCTTTACTCGGGACAGCAACTATGGCTACACCTTC.

Points on this clone: This CDR3 fails to terminate in the conserved phenylalanine or tryptophan, so it likely reflects a read error. CDR3 sequence (DNA): TGTGCCAGCAGCCCAGGGGGGACCTATAGCAATCAGCCCCAGCATTCT. This gives the protein CASSPGGTYSNQPQHS. The rearrangement uses TRBV7-2 and TRBJ1-5; TRBD1 agrees at 7 bases. The CDR3 is 16 amino acids. Germline loops: CDR1 SGHTA, CDR2 FQGNSA. The J segment lost 0 bases and the V segment lost 5 bases, leaving 7 bases of the junction unmatched.

The J gene is TRBJ1-6, the V gene TRBV5-1, with 7 positions matching TRBD1. The CDR3 totals 16 residues. The J segment lost 7 bases and the V segment lost 0 bases, leaving 7 bases of the junction unmatched. The germline gives CDR1 SGHRS, CDR2 YFSETQ. The CDR3 sequence: CASSLGQGGPNSPLHF. CDR3 in DNA: TGCGCCAGCAGCTTGGGACAGGGAGGACCAAATTCACCCCTCCACTTT. Together with reference TRBV5-1 and TRBJ1-6, the CDR3 gives the full variable domain: KAGVTQTPRYLIKTRGQQVTLSCSPISGHRSVSWYQQTPGQGLQFLFEYFSETQRNKGNFPGRFSGRQFSNSRSEMNVSTLELGDSALYLCASSLGQGGPNSPLHFGNGTRLTVT.

The chain links TRBV18 to TRBJ1-4, with 10 bases aligning to TRBD1. CDR1 KGHSH and CDR2 LQKENI come from the germline V gene. The trim removed 2 bases at V and 3 bases at J, leaving 3 bases unmatched. The CDR3 loop spans 16 amino acids. CDR3 amino acids: CASSPRQGAANEKLFF. CDR3 nucleotides: TGTGCCAGCTCACCAAGACAGGGGGCTGCTAATGAAAAACTGTTTTTT.

The rearrangement links TRBV6-5 to TRBJ1-6, with 8 bases that match TRBD1. Per the germline V gene, CDR1 is MNHEY and CDR2 is SVGAGI. Trimming at V came to 6 bases and at J to 8 bases, leaving 6 bases not matched to a gene. The length of the CDR3 is 14 residues. The CDR3 sequence: CASRGDRIYSPLHF. CDR3 sequence (DNA): TGTGCCAGCAGGGGGGACAGGATCTATTCACCCCTCCACTTT.

The J gene is TRBJ1-2, the V gene TRBV27; 7 nucleotides match TRBD1. The V gene end was trimmed by 5 bases and the J gene end by 8 bases; junction bases not matched to a gene: 8. The V gene's germline CDR1 is MNHEY and CDR2 SMNVEV (reference sequence). The CDR3 is 13 residues long. The chain's CDR3 is CASSPGTVRGYTF. CDR3 coding DNA: TGTGCCAGCAGTCCCGGGACAGTCAGGGGCTACACCTTC.